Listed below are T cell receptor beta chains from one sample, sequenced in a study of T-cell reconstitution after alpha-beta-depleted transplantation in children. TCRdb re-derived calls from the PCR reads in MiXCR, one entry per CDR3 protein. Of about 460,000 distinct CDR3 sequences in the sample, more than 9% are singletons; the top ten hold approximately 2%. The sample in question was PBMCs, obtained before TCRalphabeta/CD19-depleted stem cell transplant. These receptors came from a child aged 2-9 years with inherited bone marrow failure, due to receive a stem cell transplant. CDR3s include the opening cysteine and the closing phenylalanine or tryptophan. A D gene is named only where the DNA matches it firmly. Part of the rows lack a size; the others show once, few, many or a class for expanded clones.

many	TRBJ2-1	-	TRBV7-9	CASSLYLYHEQFF	TGTGCCAGCAGCTTATATCTGTATCATGAGCAGTTCTTC
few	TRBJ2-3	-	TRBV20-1	CSASPGINTDTQYF	TGCAGTGCTAGTCCCGGGATTAACACAGATACGCAGTATTTT
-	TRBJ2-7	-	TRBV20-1	CSARPFSYEQYF	TGCAGTGCTAGACCCTTCTCCTACGAGCAGTACTTC
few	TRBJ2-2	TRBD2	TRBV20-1	CSARTGGLAGSVTGELFF	TGCAGTGCTAGAACGGGAGGACTAGCGGGATCCGTTACCGGGGAGCTGTTTTTT
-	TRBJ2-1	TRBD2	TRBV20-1	CSARQRENEQFF	TGCAGTGCTAGACAGCGGGAAAATGAGCAGTTCTTC
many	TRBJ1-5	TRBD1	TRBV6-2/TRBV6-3	CASSSGQASNQPQHF	TGTGCCAGCAGTTCCGGACAGGCGAGCAATCAGCCCCAGCATTTT
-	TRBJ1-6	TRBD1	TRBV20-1	CSARDKGASPLHF	TGCAGTGCTAGAGATAAGGGGGCATCACCCCTCCACTTT
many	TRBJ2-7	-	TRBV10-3	CAISDWGNSYEQYF	TGTGCCATCAGTGATTGGGGGAACTCCTACGAGCAGTACTTC
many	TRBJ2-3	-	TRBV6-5	CASSSPGADTQYF	TGTGCCAGCAGTTCCCCCGGGGCAGATACGCAGTATTTT
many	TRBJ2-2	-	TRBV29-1	CSVEDRGGGELFF	TGCAGCGTTGAAGACAGGGGGGGCGGGGAGCTGTTTTTT
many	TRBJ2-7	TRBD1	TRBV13	CASSPGQDRYEQYF	TGTGCCAGCAGCCCTGGACAGGACCGCTACGAGCAGTACTTC
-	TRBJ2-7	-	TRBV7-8	CASSLALISADSYEQYF	TGTGCCAGCAGCTTAGCTCTGATCAGCGCAGACTCCTACGAGCAGTACTTC
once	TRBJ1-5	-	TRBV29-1	CSVGGHNQPQHF	TGCAGCGTGGGGGGCCACAATCAGCCCCAGCATTTT
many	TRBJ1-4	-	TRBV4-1	CASSHLTGRYEKLFF	TGCGCCAGCAGCCACTTAACAGGGAGATACGAAAAACTGTTTTTT
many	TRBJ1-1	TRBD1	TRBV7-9	CASHRGEANTEAFF	TGTGCCAGTCACAGGGGGGAAGCAAACACTGAAGCTTTCTTT
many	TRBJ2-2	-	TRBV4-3	CASSQDGTGGTGELFF	TGCGCCAGCAGCCAAGATGGGACTGGGGGCACCGGGGAGCTGTTTTTT
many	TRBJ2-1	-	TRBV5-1	CASSAGLLNEQFF	TGCGCCAGCAGCGCGGGACTTCTCAATGAGCAGTTCTTC
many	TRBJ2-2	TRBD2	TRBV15	CATSRVLAGAGELFF	TGTGCCACCAGCAGAGTATTAGCGGGAGCCGGGGAGCTGTTTTTT